This T cell receptor (beta chain) was observed in a study of CD8 T cells in Susac syndrome. Overall study context: Among the sequenced Susac syndrome patients, roughly 6 had active disease while fewer than 10 were in remission.

Reverse transcription of 0.5 to 1 ug RNA was performed with random hexamers. Each CDR3 protein gets one entry after TCRdb re-called the immunoSEQ multiplex PCR reads with MiXCR. Seen here are about 76,000 distinct CDR3 sequences, roughly 92% observed once, and the top ten hold 0.35% to 0.55%. Study-wide points: The study found that Susac CD8+ clonal expansion peaked in TEMRA cells and active patients.

V was trimmed by 2 bases and J by 7 bases, leaving 13 bases between them. The length of the CDR3 is 13 residues. The V gene's germline CDR1 is SGDLS and CDR2 YYNGEE. Concerning this clonotype: Its antigen is not identified.

The TCR was taken from a human donor with Susac syndrome. The specimen was CD8+ T cells from PBMCs. The chain uses TRBV9 and TRBJ2-7; the D gene could be TRBD1 or TRBD2 (7 bases each). The CDR3 DNA sequence: TGTGCCAGCAGCGTTAGGGGGCGGGAGGAGCAGTACTTC. This codes for CASSVRGREEQYF. Complete variable domain (other parts from reference TRBV9 and TRBJ2-7): DSGVTQTPKHLITATGQRVTLRCSPRSGDLSVYWYQQSLDQGLQFLIQYYNGEERAKGNILERFSAQQFPDLHSELNLSSLELGDSALYFCASSVRGREEQYFGPGTRLTVT.